The 25 T cell receptor beta chains listed next were all sequenced from one sample in a study of blood T cell repertoires in COVID-19 (dated by TCRdb to 2018 to 2021). The library was obtained by the immunoSEQ multiplex PCR assay. The table was pulled from immuneACCESS by TCRdb, which kept in-frame rearrangements only. Such tables lose some clones; where checked, under half of the loss comes from unresolved V genes, and the rest has no known cause. The sample table shows over 150,000 clones, and roughly 78% are seen once. The ten largest clones capture 1.5% to 2% of the sample. The sequencing input was peripheral blood. Source of these receptors: an elderly man with acute or convalescent COVID-19.

This sequence joins TRBV7-3 and TRBJ2-6; maybe TRBD1 (6 bases). Looked up from germline, CDR1 is SGHTA and CDR2 is FQGTGA. The V end lost 5 bases, the J end lost 4 bases, and 24 bases lay between the germline ends. The CDR3 totals 19 residues. DNA of the CDR3: TGTGCCAGCAGCCTATGGGACCGGACAGTGGTCTCCGGGGCCAACGTCCTGACTTTC. Translation: CASSLWDRTVVSGANVLTF.

This clone was counted once. V usage is TRBV6-5 and J usage is TRBJ1-5; TRBD1 might be the D (6 bases). CDR3 length: 12 amino acids. In germline, CDR1 is MNHEY, CDR2 SVGAGI. Deletions cut 6 bases from V and 9 bases from J, with 12 bases between. DNA for the CDR3: TGTGCCAGCAGACAGGGCCCAGGGCCCCAGCATTTT. Amino acids: CASRQGPGPQHF.

This clone was detected only once. The chain has TRBV6-5 and TRBJ2-6; 7 bases match TRBD1. The trim removed 6 bases at V and 3 bases at J, leaving 5 bases unmatched. The CDR3 is made up of 15 amino acids. In germline, CDR1 is MNHEY, CDR2 SVGAGI. The CDR3 nucleotides read TGTGCCAGCAGCTTTACAGGGGTTGGGGCCAACGTCCTGACTTTC. Translated, it gives CASSFTGVGANVLTF.

The V and J genes are TRBV29-1 and TRBJ1-1; TRBD1 matches 7 bases. The CDR3 consists of 12 residues. Germline V gene lookup returns CDR1 SQVTM and CDR2 ANQGSEA. The V segment lost 7 bases and the J segment 3 bases; nucleotides outside the gene matches: 5. CDR3 in amino acids: CSGDRDYTEAFF. Here the CDR3 DNA reads TGCAGCGGGGACAGAGACTACACTGAAGCTTTCTTT.

V usage is TRBV7-2 and J usage is TRBJ1-2; the D gene is possibly TRBD1 (6 bases). Germline V gene data show CDR1 as SGHTA and CDR2 as FQGNSA. Deletions cut 0 bases from V and 3 bases from J, with 11 bases between. CDR3 length: 15 amino acids. The CDR3 loop is CASSLARDRYYGYTF. The CDR3 bases are TGTGCCAGCAGCTTAGCGAGAGACAGGTACTATGGCTACACCTTC.

The chain couples TRBV12-3 or TRBV12-4 to TRBJ1-1; D might be TRBD1 (5 bases). The CDR3 is made up of 13 amino acids. Deletions cut 4 bases from V and 7 bases from J, with 13 bases between. The CDR3 region has the DNA TGTGCCAGCAGTTGGACCGGGACTTATGAAGCTTTCTTT. Protein: CASSWTGTYEAFF.

The rearrangement uses TRBV5-1 and TRBJ2-7; no definite D call. Germline V gene data show CDR1 as SGHRS and CDR2 as YFSETQ. The CDR3 covers 14 residues. V lost 0 bases, J lost 3 bases, and 10 bases lay in between. The CDR3 DNA sequence: TGCGCCAGCAGCTTGGAGTGGCCTTACTACGAGCAGTACTTC. This gives the protein CASSLEWPYYEQYF.

The chain employs TRBV19 and TRBJ2-1; weak D call: TRBD1 (6 bases). The CDR3 covers 16 residues. CDR1 is LNHDA, CDR2 SQIVND, per germline (reference sequence). Trimming removed 5 bases from V and 6 bases from J, with 20 bases in between. The CDR3 sequence: CASSLQGIRWANEQFF. CDR3 sequence (DNA): TGTGCCAGTAGTCTTCAGGGGATAAGGTGGGCCAATGAGCAGTTCTTC.

The chain combines TRBV10-1 with TRBJ1-5; D is unresolved. In germline, CDR1 is WNHNN, CDR2 SYGVQD (reference sequence). The CDR3 spans 13 residues. Deletions cut 3 bases from V and 0 bases from J, with 3 bases between. CDR3 sequence reads: CASSDYSNQPQHF. The DNA for the CDR3 is TGCGCCAGCAGTGACTATAGCAATCAGCCCCAGCATTTT.

This clone was found a few times. The chain combines TRBV11-2 with TRBJ2-5; 8 nucleotides align to TRBD1. The V gene end was trimmed by 0 bases and the J gene end by 5 bases; junction bases not matched to a gene: 8. Germline V CDR1 and CDR2: SGHAT, FQNNGV. CDR3 length: 16 amino acids. The CDR3 reads CASSLDSGGWWETQYF. CDR3 bases: TGTGCCAGCAGCTTAGATTCAGGGGGCTGGTGGGAGACCCAGTACTTC. The full variable domain, with the rest looked up from reference TRBV11-2 and TRBJ2-5, is EAGVAQSPRYKIIEKRQSVAFWCNPISGHATLYWYQQILGQGPKLLIQFQNNGVVDDSQLPKDRFSAERLKGVDSTLKIQPAKLEDSAVYLCASSLDSGGWWETQYFGPGTRLLVL.

The V and J genes are TRBV4-3 and TRBJ1-1, with no clear D. This CDR3 comprises 9 residues. The germline V gene has CDR1 LGHNA and CDR2 YSLEER. V was clipped by 2 bases and J by 10 bases, with 2 bases between them. For the CDR3, the DNA is TGCGCCAGCAGCCAACGAGCTTTCTTT. Translation: CASSQRAFF.

The J gene is TRBJ2-3, the V gene TRBV5-1; 7 bases match TRBD1. The junction had 9 bases not matched to a gene; V was cut back by 4 bases and J by 4 bases. This CDR3 is 15 amino acids long. Germline CDR1 and CDR2: SGHRS and YFSETQ. The CDR3 coding sequence is TGCGCCAGCAGCGATGCCTTAGGGGGCCCAGATACGCAGTATTTT. Encoded protein: CASSDALGGPDTQYF.

The V call is TRBV10-1, the J call TRBJ2-1; TRBD2 aligns across 13 bases. The CDR3 is 15 amino acids. V dropped 3 bases and J dropped 15; count of bases not matched to a gene: 11. Per germline, CDR1 WNHNN and CDR2 SYGVQD (reference sequence). CDR3 bases: TGCGCCAGCAGTGAAGCCCCACTAGCGGGGGGGCCCATGTTCTTC. Protein: CASSEAPLAGGPMFF.

This clone was picked up one time. The rearrangement links TRBV7-2 to TRBJ1-2, with unresolved D. The CDR3 runs to 12 residues. The ends were cut back, 4 bases at V and 4 bases at J, with 7 bases in the middle. From germline, CDR1 is SGHTA and CDR2 FQGNSA. Written as DNA, the CDR3 is TGTGCCAGCAGCTCCCGTCCCTATGGCTACACCTTC. This sequence encodes CASSSRPYGYTF. Filled out from reference TRBV7-2 and TRBJ1-2, the complete variable domain reads GAGVSQSPSNKVTEKGKDVELRCDPISGHTALYWYRQSLGQGLEFLIYFQGNSAPDKSGLPSDRFSAERTGGSVSTLTIQRTQQEDSAVYLCASSSRPYGYTFGSGTRLTVV.

The chain uses TRBV27 and TRBJ1-2, with 8 bases fitting TRBD1. CDR3 size: 15 residues. Germline V gives CDR1 MNHEY, CDR2 SMNVEV (reference sequence). Unmatched junction bases numbered 10, after V lost 2 bases and J lost 8 bases. In DNA form, the CDR3 reads TGTGCCAGCAGTTTAAGGGGGACAGGAGGTGAGGGCTACACCTTC. Its protein is CASSLRGTGGEGYTF.

This clone came up a few times. The V gene is TRBV5-8, the J gene TRBJ2-5; TRBD1 is a possible D gene (5 bases). Trimming left V 0 bases short and J 3 bases short, with 6 bases between. Germline CDR1 is SGHTS and CDR2 is YDEGEE. The CDR3 loop spans 13 amino acids. The CDR3 sequence is CASSLETEETQYF. CDR3 sequence (DNA): TGTGCCAGCAGCTTGGAGACAGAAGAGACCCAGTACTTC.

This clone was recorded only once. This rearrangement joins TRBV24-1 to TRBJ2-1, with 9 bases that match TRBD2. The CDR3 runs 14 residues. Germline CDR1 reads KGHDR; CDR2 reads SFDVKD. Losses at the gene ends were 5 bases for V and 6 bases for J; bases not matched to a gene: 4. CDR3 loop: CATSGSGGLNEQFF. Written as DNA, the CDR3 is TGTGCCACCAGTGGTAGCGGGGGCCTCAATGAGCAGTTCTTC.

The rearrangement joins TRBV19 to TRBJ1-3, with a weak D call TRBD1 (6 bases). CDR1 and CDR2 (germline): LNHDA, SQIVND (reference sequence). The CDR3 length is 15 residues. Trimming cost V 9 bases and J 0 bases, with 15 bases left between them. The CDR3 region is CASESWTVSGNTIYF. The CDR3 nucleotides read TGTGCCAGCGAATCTTGGACAGTCTCTGGAAACACCATATATTTT.

The chain recombines TRBV2 with TRBJ1-2, with D maybe TRBD1 (5 bases). Trimming shortened V by 7 bases and J by 1 base, and 13 bases separated the two germline ends. Germline V gene sequence: CDR1 SNHLY, CDR2 FYNNEI. CDR3 length: 14 residues. CDR3: CASTPRGGNYGYTF. CDR3 bases: TGTGCCAGCACCCCACGGGGGGGTAACTATGGCTACACCTTC.

In DNA form, the CDR3 reads TGTGCCAGCAGCCAGAATAGCGGGGGGGCCTGGGGGACCCAGTACTTC. The encoded protein is CASSQNSGGAWGTQYF. This chain connects TRBV3-1 (or the pseudogene TRBV3-2) to TRBJ2-5; 11 positions agree with TRBD2. Germline-derived CDR1 and CDR2 are LGHDT and YNNKEL (reference sequence). There are 16 residues in the CDR3. Trimming removed 3 bases from V and 7 bases from J; junction bases left unmatched: 10.

This sequence joins TRBV7-2 and TRBJ2-7, with 7 nucleotides matching TRBD1. CDR1 and CDR2 (germline): SGHTA, FQGNSA. The V segment lost 3 bases and the J segment 3 bases; nucleotides outside the gene matches: 5. The CDR3 is made up of 14 amino acids. CDR3 residues: CASSFDRANYEQYF. CDR3 sequence (DNA): TGTGCCAGCAGCTTCGACAGGGCTAACTACGAGCAGTACTTC.

The CDR3 sequence is CASRQASGNEQFF. The CDR3 bases are TGTGCCAGCAGACAAGCATCCGGGAATGAGCAGTTCTTC. This sequence joins TRBV6-5 and TRBJ2-1; D remains ambiguous. Germline values: CDR1 MNHEY, CDR2 SVGAGI. V lost 6 bases and J lost 7, with 13 bases in between. This CDR3 contains 13 residues.

The chain couples TRBV7-7 to TRBJ2-2; 8 bases fit TRBD2. The CDR3 contains 17 residues. The trim removed 4 bases at V and 5 bases at J, leaving 12 bases unmatched. Germline CDR1 and CDR2: SSHAT and FNYEAQ (reference sequence). This CDR3 reads CASSSEVSSGSTGELFF. For the CDR3, the DNA is TGTGCCAGCAGCTCCGAGGTGTCTAGCGGGTCGACCGGGGAGCTGTTTTTT.

The chain couples TRBV5-1 to TRBJ2-7, with D possibly being TRBD1 (6 bases). The CDR3 has 14 residues. V lost 0 bases, J lost 4 bases, and 11 bases lay in between. Germline CDR1 is SGHRS and CDR2 is YFSETQ. The CDR3 DNA reads as TGCGCCAGCAGCTTGGTGGCAGGGGCATACGAGCAGTACTTC. This codes for CASSLVAGAYEQYF.

V gene TRBV19 combines with J gene TRBJ2-1, with 12 bases aligning to TRBD1. The CDR3 consists of 14 residues. Per germline, CDR1 LNHDA and CDR2 SQIVND (reference sequence). The junction had 9 bases not matched to a gene; V was cut back by 10 bases and J by 8 bases. CDR3 coding DNA: TGTGCCACCTTTCCCGGGACAGGGGGCCATGAGCAGTTCTTC. The encoded protein is CATFPGTGGHEQFF.